The source of this T cell receptor (beta chain) is a study of OX40 agonist ivuxolimab in advanced cancers. For the study in its entirety: Ivuxolimab, which targeted the costimulatory receptor OX40 (CD134), was an agonistic, fully human IgG2 monoclonal antibody. Among the roughly 50 dose-escalation patients, some 19 had hepatocellular carcinoma, some 15 melanoma, 9 renal cell carcinoma and 9 head and neck cancer. Intravenous ivuxolimab was administered to patients every 2 weeks at six dose levels: 0.01, 0.1, 0.3, 1.5, 3 and 10 mg/kg. The paper covers the monotherapy dose-escalation part of the phase I ivuxolimab trial, which included N = 52 patients. Prior anti-PD-1, anti-PD-L1 or anti-CTLA-4 therapy was permitted, and checkpoint inhibitors had been received by 30% to 40% of dose-escalation patients. In the dose-escalation cohort, 82.7% of patients were male, and the mean age was approximately 55 years, with a range of 23 to 79. The purpose of peripheral TCRbeta sequencing was to test whether ivuxolimab changed TCR sequence diversity and led to clonal T-cell expansion. Partial responses occurred in three dose-escalation patients: two with cutaneous melanoma and one with hepatocellular carcinoma.

Broader findings and caveats from the paper: Low levels of normalized T-cell clonal expansion were also shown by some nonresponding patients. At doses of 0.1 to 3.0 mg/kg, clonal expansion of both CD4+ and CD8+ blood T cells was observed from baseline to week 6. On average, CD8+ T cells showed more expanded clones than CD4+ T cells after ivuxolimab. Partial responders in the 0.1-3.0 mg/kg groups had among the lowest normalized peripheral clonal expansion, especially among CD8+ T cells. The antigen specificity of the clonally expanded peripheral T cells was not determined.

The trial excluded patients who had a history of autoimmune disease or were on systemic immunosuppression. Peripheral blood for TCR sequencing was drawn from every dose cohort at baseline, at cycle 4 day 1 and at cycle 7 day 1. The samples were taken from a phase I, first-in-human, multicenter, open-label dose-escalation trial of ivuxolimab. Adults with locally advanced or metastatic melanoma, renal cell, hepatocellular, or head and neck squamous cell carcinoma were enrolled in the trial. Before TCR sequencing, CD4+ T cells and CD8+ T cells were sorted from peripheral blood as separate populations. There are 17 amino acids in the CDR3, from cysteine to phenylalanine inclusive. Just the 51-base CDR3 DNA is kept, in frame starting at base 1. For CDR1 and CDR2, the germline V gene lists LGHNA and YNFKEQ. Clipping removes 4 bases from V and 5 bases from J, with 12 as the unmatched junction base count.

For sequencing of the TCRbeta CDR3 region, genomic DNA was extracted from the sorted cells. The immunoSEQ Assay was used for sequencing of TCRbeta CDR3 regions. The table was pulled from immuneACCESS by TCRdb, which kept in-frame rearrangements only. Such tables lose some clones; where checked, under half of the loss comes from unresolved V genes, and the rest has no known cause. The sample table lists about 71,000 clones, 91% of them with a count of one. In total, the top ten clones hold more than 12% of the sample. About this clone itself: Its binding antigen is unknown. No base qualities exist here, and no much larger clone lies one base off it.

Here the chain combines TRBV4-2 and TRBJ2-1, with 9 bases in between that match TRBD2. The material sequenced was CD4+ or CD8+ T cells sorted from blood, taken in a trial of the OX40 agonist ivuxolimab. This sequence originates from an adult with an advanced solid tumor such as melanoma, head and neck, liver or kidney cancer. This receptor carries the CDR3 CASSLLAGNGGDNEQFF. In nucleotide form, the sequence is TGTGCCAGCAGCCTTCTAGCGGGAAACGGTGGGGACAATGAGCAGTTCTTC.